What follows are 26 T cell receptor beta chains derived from one specimen sequenced in a study of blood T cell repertoires in COVID-19. TCRdb keeps only in-frame clones here, not all; method: immunoSEQ multiplex PCR. The data contain 150,000 to 200,000 clones, about 88% of them singletons. Input material: peripheral blood. The receptor set was obtained from an elderly woman in a cohort sampled during active or convalescent COVID-19.

The table lists this clone with a few counts. The V call is TRBV29-1, the J call TRBJ2-3, with 12 bases lining up with TRBD2. The CDR3 has 17 residues. The germline CDR1 and CDR2 sequences are SQVTM and ANQGSEA. The J segment lost 0 bases and the V segment lost 3 bases, leaving 7 bases of the junction unmatched. This CDR3 reads CSVERLAGGLSTDTQYF. As DNA, the CDR3 is TGCAGCGTTGAGCGGCTAGCGGGGGGGCTGAGCACAGATACGCAGTATTTT.

This chain uses TRBV3-1 (or the pseudogene TRBV3-2) with TRBJ2-7; 7 bases fit TRBD1. The CDR3 has 13 residues. The J segment lost 5 bases and the V segment lost 4 bases, leaving 5 bases of the junction unmatched. Germline V CDR1 and CDR2: LGHDT, YNNKEL (reference sequence). The CDR3 spells CASSPRRGNEQYF. Here the CDR3 DNA reads TGTGCCAGCAGCCCGCGCAGGGGGAACGAGCAGTACTTC.

The gene calls are TRBV9 and TRBJ2-7; D gene uncertain. Trimming removed 4 bases from V and 5 bases from J, with 19 bases in between. This CDR3 comprises 15 residues. Germline-derived CDR1 and CDR2 are SGDLS and YYNGEE. The chain's CDR3 is CASSQIPDGPDEQYF. CDR3 nucleotide sequence: TGTGCCAGCAGCCAGATCCCAGATGGCCCCGACGAGCAGTACTTC.

This clone has only one observation. This chain connects TRBV3-1 (or the pseudogene TRBV3-2) to TRBJ2-3; weak D call: TRBD2 (6 bases). From germline, CDR1 is LGHDT and CDR2 YNNKEL (reference sequence). This CDR3 has 16 amino acids. The ends were cut back, 2 bases at V and 2 bases at J, with 14 bases in the middle. The CDR3 bases are TGTGCCAGCAGCCAATACCCGGGACTCCACACAGATACGCAGTATTTT. The encoded protein is CASSQYPGLHTDTQYF.

This clone was picked up one time. The chain is built from TRBV19 and TRBJ1-4, with D uncertain. Germline V gene lookup returns CDR1 LNHDA and CDR2 SQIVND (reference sequence). V was cut by 5 bases and J by 3 bases, with 10 bases left in between. The CDR3 is 14 residues long. The CDR3: CASSSEISNEKLFF. The CDR3 DNA reads TGTGCCAGTAGTTCGGAGATATCTAATGAAAAACTGTTTTTT.

The chain joins TRBV5-6 to TRBJ1-6; D is undetermined. Trimming removed 4 bases at V and 7 bases at J, with 15 bases between. The CDR3 is made up of 15 amino acids. Germline values: CDR1 SGHDT, CDR2 YYEEEE. Here the CDR3 reads CASSRREGGNSPLHF. The CDR3 bases are TGTGCCAGCAGCCGCCGGGAGGGAGGAAATTCACCCCTCCACTTT.

J is TRBJ1-5 and V is TRBV6-5, with 7 nucleotides matching TRBD1. This CDR3 is 16 amino acids long. Trimming took 4 bases from V and 7 from J; bases not matched to a gene: 13. Germline CDR1 reads MNHEY; CDR2 reads SVGAGI. The CDR3 here is CASSSGTVPSGQPQHF. The CDR3, as DNA: TGTGCCAGCAGTTCCGGGACAGTACCCTCAGGGCAGCCCCAGCATTTT.

V usage is TRBV19 and J usage is TRBJ2-7; 7 nucleotides align to TRBD1. Per the germline V gene, CDR1 is LNHDA and CDR2 is SQIVND (reference sequence). The CDR3 runs to 15 residues. Germline trimming cut 6 bases from V and 1 base from J; bases unmatched to any gene: 9. CDR3 sequence reads: CASSLSWDSSYEQYF. In DNA, the CDR3 is TGTGCCAGTAGCCTCTCTTGGGACAGTTCCTACGAGCAGTACTTC.

V usage is TRBV28 and J usage is TRBJ1-1, with D uncertain. Trimming took 6 bases from V and 3 from J, leaving 8 bases between them. This CDR3 region has 12 residues. CDR1 is MDHEN and CDR2 is SYDVKM in the germline V gene. The CDR3 DNA reads as TGTGCCAGCAGCTCGCGGGACACTGAAGCTTTCTTT. Its protein is CASSSRDTEAFF.

This clone appeared a single time. The chain carries TRBV30 and TRBJ2-6, with 11 bases lining up with TRBD1. The CDR3 totals 15 residues. V lost 7 bases to trimming and J lost 2 bases; unmatched junction nucleotides: 4. CDR1 is GTSNPN, CDR2 SVGIG, per germline (reference sequence). CDR3 sequence: CASDRGQAGANVLTF. DNA of the CDR3: TGTGCCTCGGACAGGGGGCAGGCTGGGGCCAACGTCCTGACTTTC.

The chain recombines TRBV28 with TRBJ2-7, with TRBD1 matching over 7 bases. In germline, CDR1 is MDHEN, CDR2 SYDVKM. V was clipped by 6 bases and J by 5 bases; unmatched bases: 13. This CDR3 is 15 amino acids long. Here the CDR3 DNA reads TGTGCCAGCAGCGCCCCGAGGGGGCGAACGAACGAGCAGTACTTC. This sequence encodes CASSAPRGRTNEQYF.

The rearrangement links TRBV28 to TRBJ2-5, with 7 bases aligning to TRBD1. The CDR3 spans 13 residues. V lost 6 bases and J lost 3; bases outside the gene matches: 4. CDR1 MDHEN and CDR2 SYDVKM come from the germline V gene. The CDR3 DNA reads TGTGCCAGCAGAACCGGGACAGAAGAGACCCAGTACTTC. Amino acid sequence: CASRTGTEETQYF. The whole variable domain, remainder taken from reference TRBV28 and TRBJ2-5, is DVKVTQSSRYLVKRTGEKVFLECVQDMDHENMFWYRQDPGLGLRLIYFSYDVKMKEKGDIPEGYSVSREKKERFSLILESASTNQTSMYLCASRTGTEETQYFGPGTRLLVL.

The chain has TRBV27 and TRBJ2-5; weak D call: TRBD2 (7 bases). The CDR3 runs 15 residues. V was clipped by 6 bases and J by 1 base, with 15 bases between them. Germline CDR1 MNHEY, CDR2 SMNVEV (reference sequence). CDR3 DNA sequence: TGTGCCAGCAGCCCAGGCGGGGGCTCCCAAGAGACCCAGTACTTC. Residues: CASSPGGGSQETQYF.

The V and J genes are TRBV11-2 and TRBJ2-7, with 8 positions matching TRBD1. CDR1 is SGHAT and CDR2 is FQNNGV in the germline V gene. CDR3 length equals 15 residues. Trimming removed 5 bases from V and 1 base from J; junction bases left unmatched: 7. This CDR3 reads CASSPQTGASYEQYF. The CDR3 region has the DNA TGTGCCAGCAGCCCCCAGACAGGGGCATCCTACGAGCAGTACTTC.

Here the CDR3 reads CATRRGLQETQYF. The CDR3 region has the DNA TGTGCCACCAGGCGGGGACTGCAAGAGACCCAGTACTTC. The chain is built from TRBV24-1 and TRBJ2-5; TRBD2 might be the D (6 bases). The germline V and J ends were trimmed by 7 bases and 2 bases, with 10 bases remaining between them. This CDR3 comprises 13 residues. The germline V gene encodes CDR1 KGHDR and CDR2 SFDVKD.

This clone came up a few times. The rearrangement uses TRBV18 and TRBJ1-5; TRBD1 matches 8 bases. The V segment lost 3 bases and the J segment 9 bases; nucleotides outside the gene matches: 7. CDR3 size: 14 residues. CDR1 and CDR2 (germline): KGHSH, LQKENI. The CDR3 protein is CASSPGQGFGPQHF. DNA for the CDR3: TGTGCCAGCTCACCCGGACAGGGCTTTGGGCCCCAGCATTTT.

The V and J genes are TRBV5-4 and TRBJ2-3; TRBD2 might be the D (7 bases). Germline CDR1 SGHNT, CDR2 YYREEE (reference sequence). The CDR3 sequence is 15 residues long. Trimming removed 6 bases at V and 4 bases at J, with 18 bases between. The CDR3 protein is CASTWGASGPDTQYF. The CDR3 DNA is TGTGCCAGCACGTGGGGGGCTAGCGGCCCAGATACGCAGTATTTT.

V and J are TRBV10-3 and TRBJ2-7, with D possibly TRBD2 on 7 matching bases. V shed 3 bases and J shed 1 base, with 28 bases lying between them. Per the germline V gene, CDR1 is ENHRY and CDR2 is SYGVKD. The CDR3 loop spans 20 amino acids. CDR3 protein: CAISEPPLGGAIDLSYEQYF. The CDR3 region has the DNA TGTGCCATCAGTGAACCCCCCTTGGGGGGGGCTATAGATTTATCCTACGAGCAGTACTTC.

The chain uses TRBV5-4 and TRBJ2-7, with D possibly TRBD1 on 5 matching bases. Deletions cut 2 bases from V and 5 bases from J, with 14 bases between. This CDR3 has 14 residues. Germline values: CDR1 SGHNT, CDR2 YYREEE (reference sequence). The CDR3 here is CASSFWGGKDEQYV. The CDR3 DNA is TGTGCCAGCAGCTTTTGGGGCGGAAAGGACGAGCAGTACGTC.

The V and J genes are TRBV6-5 and TRBJ2-1, with 8 bases matching TRBD2. With 0 bases clipped from V and 12 bases from J, the junction kept 13 bases outside the gene matches. Germline V lookup: CDR1 MNHEY, CDR2 SVGAGI. CDR3 length: 16 residues. Here the CDR3 reads CASSYSMTSEYTGQFF. Written as DNA, the CDR3 is TGTGCCAGCAGTTACTCGATGACTAGCGAGTATACCGGGCAGTTCTTC.

V gene TRBV9 combines with J gene TRBJ2-5; 9 bases match TRBD2. CDR1 and CDR2 from the germline V gene are SGDLS and YYNGEE. After removal of 4 bases from V and 1 base from J, the junction contained 11 bases not matched to a gene. The CDR3 is 17 amino acids. The CDR3 bases are TGTGCCAGCAGCCCGCCGAGGCTAGCGGGGCGCCAAGAGACCCAGTACTTC. Its protein is CASSPPRLAGRQETQYF.

V and J are TRBV2 and TRBJ1-6; 7 bases line up with TRBD1. The ends lost 3 bases at V and 10 bases at J; junction bases unmatched: 6. This CDR3 comprises 14 residues. Germline lookup yields CDR1 SNHLY and CDR2 FYNNEI. The chain's CDR3 is CASSDRTGFSPLHF. The CDR3, as DNA: TGTGCCAGCAGTGACCGGACAGGCTTCTCACCCCTCCACTTT.

The chain links TRBV5-4 to TRBJ2-7, with 11 bases identical to TRBD2. The CDR3 loop spans 16 amino acids. The V gene's germline CDR1 is SGHNT and CDR2 YYREEE (reference sequence). Trimming took 3 bases from V and 3 from J; bases not matched to a gene: 8. The CDR3 coding sequence is TGTGCCAGCAGCTCAAAGACTAGCGGGGTTATCTACGAGCAGTACTTC. Translating it yields CASSSKTSGVIYEQYF.

This clone was detected only a few times. The rearrangement joins TRBV11-2 to TRBJ1-2; D is unresolved. The CDR3 totals 17 residues. From germline, CDR1 is SGHAT and CDR2 FQNNGV. Trimming took off 1 base at V and 7 bases at J, with 22 bases between the two ends. The CDR3 is CASSLAVSTDPLGGYTF. CDR3 DNA sequence: TGTGCCAGCAGCTTAGCGGTTTCGACCGACCCCCTAGGTGGCTACACCTTC.

This clone was counted between two and nine times. The chain recombines TRBV9 with TRBJ1-2; 10 bases align to TRBD1. The V and J ends lost 4 bases and 4 bases, in that order; junction bases with no gene match: 7. This CDR3 has 15 residues. In germline, CDR1 is SGDLS, CDR2 YYNGEE. This CDR3 is CASSRQDRGAYGYTF. The CDR3 DNA reads TGTGCCAGCAGCCGTCAGGACAGGGGGGCCTATGGCTACACCTTC.

This chain connects TRBV25-1 to TRBJ2-6; 8 positions match TRBD2. With 5 bases clipped from V and 0 bases from J, the junction kept 9 bases outside the gene matches. The CDR3 sequence is 18 residues long. Germline V gene sequence: CDR1 MGHDK, CDR2 SYGVNS. The CDR3 reads CASSTTTSAISGANVLTF. CDR3 nucleotide sequence: TGTGCCAGCAGTACAACGACTAGCGCGATCTCTGGGGCCAACGTCCTGACTTTC.